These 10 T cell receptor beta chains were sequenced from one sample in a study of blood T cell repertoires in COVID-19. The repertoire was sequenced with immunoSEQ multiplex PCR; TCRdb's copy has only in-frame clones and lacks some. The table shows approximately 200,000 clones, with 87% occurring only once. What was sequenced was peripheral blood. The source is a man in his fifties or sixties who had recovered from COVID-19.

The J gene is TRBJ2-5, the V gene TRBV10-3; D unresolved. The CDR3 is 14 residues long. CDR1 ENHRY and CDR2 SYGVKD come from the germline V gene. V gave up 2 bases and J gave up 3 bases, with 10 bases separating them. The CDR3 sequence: CAISERREKETQYF. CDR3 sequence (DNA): TGTGCCATCAGTGAGCGGAGAGAAAAAGAGACCCAGTACTTC.

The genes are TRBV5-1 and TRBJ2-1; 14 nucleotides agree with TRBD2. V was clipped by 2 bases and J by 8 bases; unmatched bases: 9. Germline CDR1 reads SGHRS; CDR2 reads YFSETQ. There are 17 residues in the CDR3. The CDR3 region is CASSLGLAGGPGDEQFF. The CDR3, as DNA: TGCGCCAGCAGCTTAGGACTAGCGGGAGGTCCGGGGGATGAGCAGTTCTTC.

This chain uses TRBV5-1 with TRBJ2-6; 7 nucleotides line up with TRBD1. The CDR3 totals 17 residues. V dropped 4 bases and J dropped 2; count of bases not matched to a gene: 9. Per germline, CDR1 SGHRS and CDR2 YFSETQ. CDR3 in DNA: TGCGCCAGCAGCACGGCCACAGGGGTAGCTGGGGCCAACGTCCTGACTTTC. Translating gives CASSTATGVAGANVLTF.

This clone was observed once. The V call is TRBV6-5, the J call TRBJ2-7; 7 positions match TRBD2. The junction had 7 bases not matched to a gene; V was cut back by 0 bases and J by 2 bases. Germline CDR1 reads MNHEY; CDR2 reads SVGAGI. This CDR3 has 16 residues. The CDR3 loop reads CASSYSTGGSTYEQYF. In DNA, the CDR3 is TGTGCCAGCAGTTACTCGACTGGCGGGAGTACCTACGAGCAGTACTTC.

In nucleotides, the CDR3 is TGTGCCAGCAGCCCGACAGGGGGCGGCTATGGCTACACCTTC. Amino acids: CASSPTGGGYGYTF. This chain joins TRBV5-6 and TRBJ1-2; 10 bases align to TRBD1. Germline V gene sequence: CDR1 SGHDT, CDR2 YYEEEE. The CDR3 has 14 residues. Trimming removed 4 bases from V and 4 bases from J; junction bases left unmatched: 4.

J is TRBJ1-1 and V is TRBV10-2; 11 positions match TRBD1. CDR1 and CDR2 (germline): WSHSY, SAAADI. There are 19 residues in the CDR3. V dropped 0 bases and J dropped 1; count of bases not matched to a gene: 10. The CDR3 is CASSESRTGGLMRNTEAFF. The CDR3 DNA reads TGCGCCAGCAGTGAGTCGAGGACAGGGGGCCTCATGAGGAACACTGAAGCTTTCTTT.

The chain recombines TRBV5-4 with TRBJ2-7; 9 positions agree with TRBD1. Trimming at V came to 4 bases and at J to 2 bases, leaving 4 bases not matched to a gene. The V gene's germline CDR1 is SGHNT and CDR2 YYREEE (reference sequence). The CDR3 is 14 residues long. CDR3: CASSQGQGTYEQYF. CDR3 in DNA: TGTGCCAGCAGCCAAGGACAGGGGACCTACGAGCAGTACTTC.

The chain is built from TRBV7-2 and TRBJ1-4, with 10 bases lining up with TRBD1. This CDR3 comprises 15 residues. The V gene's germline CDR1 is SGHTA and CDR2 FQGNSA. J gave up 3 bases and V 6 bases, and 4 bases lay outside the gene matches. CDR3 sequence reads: CASRGGTGANEKLFF. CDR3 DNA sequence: TGTGCCAGCAGGGGGGGGACAGGGGCTAATGAAAAACTGTTTTTT.

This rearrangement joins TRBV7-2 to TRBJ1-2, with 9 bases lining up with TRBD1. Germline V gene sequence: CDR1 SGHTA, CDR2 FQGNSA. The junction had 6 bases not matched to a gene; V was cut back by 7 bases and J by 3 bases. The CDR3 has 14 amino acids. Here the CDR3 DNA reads TGTGCCAGCAACGGGGGACAGGGCCACTATGGCTACACCTTC. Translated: CASNGGQGHYGYTF.

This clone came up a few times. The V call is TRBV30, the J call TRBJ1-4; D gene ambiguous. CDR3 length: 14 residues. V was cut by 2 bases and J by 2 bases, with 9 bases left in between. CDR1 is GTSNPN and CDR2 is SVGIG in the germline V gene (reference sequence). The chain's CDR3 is CAWSYGVTNEKLFF. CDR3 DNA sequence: TGTGCCTGGAGTTACGGGGTTACTAATGAAAAACTGTTTTTT.